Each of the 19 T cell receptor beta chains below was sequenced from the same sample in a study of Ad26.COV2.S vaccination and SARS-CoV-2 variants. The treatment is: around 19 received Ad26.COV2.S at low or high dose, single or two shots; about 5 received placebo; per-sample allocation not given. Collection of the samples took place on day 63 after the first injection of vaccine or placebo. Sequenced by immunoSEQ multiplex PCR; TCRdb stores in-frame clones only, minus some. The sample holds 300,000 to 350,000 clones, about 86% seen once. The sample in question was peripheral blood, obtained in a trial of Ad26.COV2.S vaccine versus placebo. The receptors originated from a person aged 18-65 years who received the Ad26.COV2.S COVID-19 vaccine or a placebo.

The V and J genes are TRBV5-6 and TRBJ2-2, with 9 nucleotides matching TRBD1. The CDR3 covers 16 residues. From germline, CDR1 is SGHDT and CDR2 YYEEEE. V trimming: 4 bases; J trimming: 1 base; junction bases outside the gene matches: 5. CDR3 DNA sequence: TGTGCCAGCAGCCATGGGACAGGGAGGAACACCGGGGAGCTGTTTTTT. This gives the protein CASSHGTGRNTGELFF. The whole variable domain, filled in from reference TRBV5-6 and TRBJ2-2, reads DAGVTQSPTHLIKTRGQQVTLRCSPKSGHDTVSWYQQALGQGPQFIFQYYEEEERQRGNFPDRFSGHQFPNYSSELNVNALLLGDSALYLCASSHGTGRNTGELFFGEGSRLTVL.

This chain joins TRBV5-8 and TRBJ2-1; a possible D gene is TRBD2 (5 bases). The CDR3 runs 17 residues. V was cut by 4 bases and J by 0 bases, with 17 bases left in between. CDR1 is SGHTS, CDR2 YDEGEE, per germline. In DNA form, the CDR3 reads TGTGCCAGCAGCGGAACAAGGGCGGGCCCCTCCTACAATGAGCAGTTCTTC. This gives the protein CASSGTRAGPSYNEQFF.

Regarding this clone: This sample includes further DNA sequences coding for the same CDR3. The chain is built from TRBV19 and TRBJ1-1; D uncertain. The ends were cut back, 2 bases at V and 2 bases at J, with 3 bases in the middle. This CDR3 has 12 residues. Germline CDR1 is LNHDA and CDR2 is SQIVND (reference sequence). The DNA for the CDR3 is TGTGCCAGTAGTATATTAAACACTGAAGCTTTCTTT. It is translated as CASSILNTEAFF.

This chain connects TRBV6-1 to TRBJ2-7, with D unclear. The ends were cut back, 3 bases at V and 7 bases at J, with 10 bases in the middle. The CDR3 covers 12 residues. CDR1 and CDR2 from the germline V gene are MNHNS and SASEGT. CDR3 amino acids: CASSDQLFEQYF. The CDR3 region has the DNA TGTGCCAGCAGTGACCAGTTGTTTGAGCAGTACTTC.

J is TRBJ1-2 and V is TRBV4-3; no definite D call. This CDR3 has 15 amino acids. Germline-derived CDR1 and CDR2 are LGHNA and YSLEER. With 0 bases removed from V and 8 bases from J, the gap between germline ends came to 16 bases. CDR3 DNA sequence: TGCGCCAGCAGCCAAGATCCTGTTCAGCCTTCGGGCTACACCTTC. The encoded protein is CASSQDPVQPSGYTF.

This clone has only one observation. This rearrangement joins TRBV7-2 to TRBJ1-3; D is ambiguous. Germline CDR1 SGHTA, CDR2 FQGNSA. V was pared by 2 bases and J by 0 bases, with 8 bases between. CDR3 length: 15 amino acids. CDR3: CASSLYHSSGNTIYF. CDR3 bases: TGTGCCAGCAGCTTATACCATAGCTCTGGAAACACCATATATTTT.

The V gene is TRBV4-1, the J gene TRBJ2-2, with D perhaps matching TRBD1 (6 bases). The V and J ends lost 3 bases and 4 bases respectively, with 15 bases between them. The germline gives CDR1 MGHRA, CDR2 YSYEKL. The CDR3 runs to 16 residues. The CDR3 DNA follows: TGCGCCAGCAGCCAGGGCCCAGGGGCAGGCACCGGGGAGCTGTTTTTT. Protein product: CASSQGPGAGTGELFF.

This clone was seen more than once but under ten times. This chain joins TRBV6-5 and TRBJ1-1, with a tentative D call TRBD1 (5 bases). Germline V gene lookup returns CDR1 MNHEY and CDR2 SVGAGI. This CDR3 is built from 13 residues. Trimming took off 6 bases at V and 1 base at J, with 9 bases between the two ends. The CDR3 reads CASRSGTNTEAFF. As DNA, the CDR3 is TGTGCCAGCAGATCAGGGACGAACACTGAAGCTTTCTTT.

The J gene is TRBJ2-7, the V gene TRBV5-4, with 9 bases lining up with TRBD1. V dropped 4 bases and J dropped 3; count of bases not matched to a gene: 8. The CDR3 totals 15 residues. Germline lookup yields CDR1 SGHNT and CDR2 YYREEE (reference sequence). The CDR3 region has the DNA TGTGCCAGCAGCCCCTGGAGGACAGGGGACTACGAGCAGTACTTC. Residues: CASSPWRTGDYEQYF. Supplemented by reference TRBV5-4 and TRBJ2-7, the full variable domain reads ETGVTQSPTHLIKTRGQQVTLRCSSQSGHNTVSWYQQALGQGPQFIFQYYREEENGRGNFPPRFSGLQFPNYSSELNVNALELDDSALYLCASSPWRTGDYEQYFGPGTRLTVT.

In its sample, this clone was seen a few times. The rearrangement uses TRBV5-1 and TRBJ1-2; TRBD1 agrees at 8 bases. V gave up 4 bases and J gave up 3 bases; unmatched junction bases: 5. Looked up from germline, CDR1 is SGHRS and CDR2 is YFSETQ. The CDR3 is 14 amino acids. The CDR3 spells CASSHRGVDYGYTF. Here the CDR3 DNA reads TGCGCCAGCAGCCACAGGGGGGTTGACTATGGCTACACCTTC.

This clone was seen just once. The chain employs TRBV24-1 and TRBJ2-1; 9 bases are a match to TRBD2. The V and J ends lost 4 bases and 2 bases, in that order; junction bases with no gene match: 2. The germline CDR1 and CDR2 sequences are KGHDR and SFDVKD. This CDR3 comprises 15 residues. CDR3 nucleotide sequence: TGTGCCACCAGTGAGGCGGGGGGGACCTACAATGAGCAGTTCTTC. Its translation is CATSEAGGTYNEQFF.

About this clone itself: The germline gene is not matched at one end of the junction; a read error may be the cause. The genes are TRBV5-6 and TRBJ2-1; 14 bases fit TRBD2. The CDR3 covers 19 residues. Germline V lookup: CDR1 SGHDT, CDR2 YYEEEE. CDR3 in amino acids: CASSLGLAGAYSSYNEQFF. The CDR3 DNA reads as TGTGCCAGCAGTTTGGGACTAGCGGGGGCCTATAGCTCCTACAATGAGCAGTTCTTC.

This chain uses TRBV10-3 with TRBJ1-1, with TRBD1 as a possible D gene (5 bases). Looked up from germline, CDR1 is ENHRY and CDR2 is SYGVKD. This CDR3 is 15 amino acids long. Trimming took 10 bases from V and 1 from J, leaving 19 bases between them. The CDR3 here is CATYGWGDRNTEAFF. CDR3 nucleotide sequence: TGTGCCACCTACGGGTGGGGGGATAGGAACACTGAAGCTTTCTTT.

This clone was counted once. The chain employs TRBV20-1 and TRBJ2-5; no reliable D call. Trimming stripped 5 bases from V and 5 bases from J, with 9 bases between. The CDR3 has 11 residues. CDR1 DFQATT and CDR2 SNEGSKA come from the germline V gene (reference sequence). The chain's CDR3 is CSADPRETQYF. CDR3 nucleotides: TGCAGTGCTGATCCCCGGGAGACCCAGTACTTC.

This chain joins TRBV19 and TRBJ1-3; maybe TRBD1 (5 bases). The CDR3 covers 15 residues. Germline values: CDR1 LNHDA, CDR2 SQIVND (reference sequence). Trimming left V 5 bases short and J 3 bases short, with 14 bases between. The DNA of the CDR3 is TGTGCCAGTAGTCACCCGACAGTCTTTGGAAACACCATATATTTT. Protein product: CASSHPTVFGNTIYF.

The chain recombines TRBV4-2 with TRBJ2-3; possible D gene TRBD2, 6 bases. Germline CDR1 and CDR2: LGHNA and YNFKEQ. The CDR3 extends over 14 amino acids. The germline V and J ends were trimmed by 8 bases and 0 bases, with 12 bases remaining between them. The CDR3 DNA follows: TGTGCCAGCCGGTCGGGGGTCAGCACAGATACGCAGTATTTT. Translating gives CASRSGVSTDTQYF.

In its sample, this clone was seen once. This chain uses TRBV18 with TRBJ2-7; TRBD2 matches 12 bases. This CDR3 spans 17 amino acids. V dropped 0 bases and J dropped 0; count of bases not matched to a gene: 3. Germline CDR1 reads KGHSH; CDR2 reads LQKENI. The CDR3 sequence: CASSPPGLAGSSYEQYF. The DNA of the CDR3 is TGTGCCAGCTCACCACCTGGACTAGCGGGGAGCTCCTACGAGCAGTACTTC.

The CDR3 loop is CASSLGQPFGDTQYF. CDR3 DNA sequence: TGCGCCAGCAGCTTGGGACAGCCGTTTGGAGATACGCAGTATTTT. The V and J genes are TRBV5-1 and TRBJ2-3; TRBD1 might be the D (5 bases). CDR1 is SGHRS and CDR2 is YFSETQ in the germline V gene. CDR3 length: 15 amino acids. Trimming removed 0 bases at V and 5 bases at J, with 13 bases between.

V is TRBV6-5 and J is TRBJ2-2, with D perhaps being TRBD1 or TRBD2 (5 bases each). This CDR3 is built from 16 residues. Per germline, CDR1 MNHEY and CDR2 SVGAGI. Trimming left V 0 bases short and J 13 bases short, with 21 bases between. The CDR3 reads CASSYSSGGQIAALFF. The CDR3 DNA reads TGTGCCAGCAGTTACTCTTCTGGGGGTCAAATTGCGGCGCTGTTTTTT.